A selection of T cell receptor beta chains follows, all from one sample in a study of control samples from healthy donors and cancer patients. Here immunoSEQ multiplex PCR was the method, and the copy in TCRdb shows in-frame clones only, minus some. The sample lists some 70,000 clones; more than 80% were seen once. Sample: blood. The receptor source for this set is a man aged 60-69 years in good health. Both conserved end residues are part of each CDR3. A D gene is named only where the DNA matches it firmly. Expanded clones get a size class; other rows say once, few or many, or leave the size out.

clone_size,j_call,v_call,d_call,cdr3_nt,cdr3_aa
NA,TRBJ2-1,TRBV4-2,TRBD2,TGTGCCAGCAGCCAAGTCGCGACTAGCGAAGGCAATGAGCAGTTCTTC,CASSQVATSEGNEQFF
NA,TRBJ1-5,TRBV18,TRBD1,TGTGCCAGCTCGCCCGGACAGGTCAATCAGCCCCAGCATTTT,CASSPGQVNQPQHF
NA,TRBJ1-3,TRBV9,NA,TGTGCCAGCAGCAGGGACTCTGGAAACACCATATATTTT,CASSRDSGNTIYF
NA,TRBJ1-4,TRBV23-1,NA,TGCGCCAGCAGTCAATCGCGTGGAGGGGGGGAAAAACTGTTTTTT,CASSQSRGGGEKLFF
NA,TRBJ2-5,TRBV6-4,NA,TGTGCCAGCAGTGACTCTCGACCGTCCCCGAGGGAGAGCCTGGTCGGGACCCAGTACTTC,CASSDSRPSPRESLVGTQYF
NA,TRBJ2-2,TRBV15,TRBD2,TGTGCCACCAGCAGAGATCGGCTCGGGACTAGCCCCGGGGAGCTGTTTTTT,CATSRDRLGTSPGELFF
few,TRBJ1-2,TRBV20-1,NA,TGCAGTGTAGTTAACTATGGCTACACCTTC,CSVVNYGYTF
NA,TRBJ2-1,TRBV2,NA,TGTGCCAGCAGACCCGACAGCTCCTACAATGAGCAGTTCTTC,CASRPDSSYNEQFF
NA,TRBJ2-3,TRBV2,NA,TGTGCCACCCGAAGCGCTAGCACAGATACGCAGTATTTT,CATRSASTDTQYF
NA,TRBJ2-2,TRBV9,NA,TGTGCCAGCAGCGTAGTGGCCCACACCGGGGAGCTGTTTTTT,CASSVVAHTGELFF
NA,TRBJ1-2,TRBV7-2,TRBD1,TGTGCCAGCAGCCCCCGGACAGGAAATTATGGCTACACCTTC,CASSPRTGNYGYTF
once,TRBJ1-6,TRBV6-5,NA,TGTGCCAGCAGTTCGACCAACTCGGCATCACCCCTCCACTTT,CASSSTNSASPLHF
many,TRBJ2-1,TRBV6-4,NA,TGTGCCAGCAGTGACGGCGGGGCCTACAATGAGCAGTTCTTC,CASSDGGAYNEQFF
NA,TRBJ1-5,TRBV28,NA,TGTGCCAGCAGTTTACAACAGGGTGGGAGCAATCAGCCCCAGCATTTT,CASSLQQGGSNQPQHF
NA,TRBJ1-4,TRBV5-1,TRBD1,TGCGCCAGCAGCGCCGGGACAGGGCCGCCTAATGAAAAACTGTTTTTT,CASSAGTGPPNEKLFF
NA,TRBJ2-1,TRBV9,TRBD2,TGTGCCAGCAGCGTAGAATGGCTAGCGGACTACAATGAGCAGTTCTTC,CASSVEWLADYNEQFF
NA,TRBJ2-5,TRBV11-2,NA,TGTGCCAGCAGCTCGTATGGAGAGACCCAGTACTTC,CASSSYGETQYF
once,TRBJ2-7,TRBV5-8,NA,TGTGCCAGCAGCCCCTTGCGAGACACAAACCTCTACGAGCAGTACTTC,CASSPLRDTNLYEQYF
NA,TRBJ1-2,TRBV6-6,NA,TGTGCCAGCACCTCGGAGGGGAGACATGGCTACACCTTC,CASTSEGRHGYTF
NA,TRBJ2-1,TRBV13,NA,TGTGCCAGCAGCCCCCTAGGGGACAATCCCAATGAGCAGTTCTTC,CASSPLGDNPNEQFF
NA,TRBJ2-4,TRBV3-1/TRBV3-2,NA,TGTGCCAGCAGCCAAGCGGGACCGTTAGCCAAAAACATTCAGTACTTC,CASSQAGPLAKNIQYF
NA,TRBJ2-3,TRBV5-1,NA,TGCGCCAGCAGCTCCCCAATGTCGTCGGGGACAAACACAGATACGCAGTATTTT,CASSSPMSSGTNTDTQYF